The 15 T cell receptor beta chains reported below all come from one sample, sequenced in a study of cytomegalovirus exposure and HLA in healthy donors. Primers: 60 Vbeta forward and 13 Jbeta reverse. Sequencing used immunoSEQ multiplex PCR; TCRdb keeps in-frame clones, though not all of them. The table shows fewer than 200,000 clones, with roughly 70% occurring only once. Sequencing was done on a sample of PBMCs. Receptors originate from a girl aged 5-17 years in good health and CMV-seronegative.

This chain connects TRBV5-1 to TRBJ2-1, with 9 positions matching TRBD2. The CDR3 contains 15 residues. The junction had 4 bases not matched to a gene; V was cut back by 3 bases and J by 3 bases. The germline V gene encodes CDR1 SGHRS and CDR2 YFSETQ. This CDR3 is CASSSGLASYNEQFF. The CDR3, as DNA: TGCGCCAGCAGCTCTGGACTAGCGAGCTACAATGAGCAGTTCTTC.

The chain combines TRBV27 with TRBJ1-5, with no clear D. Germline CDR1 MNHEY, CDR2 SMNVEV (reference sequence). This CDR3 spans 15 amino acids. V was trimmed by 2 bases and J by 2 bases, leaving 10 bases between them. As DNA, the CDR3 is TGTGCCAGCAGTTTAATTTGGGAGGGCAATCAGCCCCAGCATTTT. Its translation is CASSLIWEGNQPQHF.

On this clone: A junction boundary mismatches the germline segment, possibly from a read error. The V gene is TRBV6-5, the J gene TRBJ2-7; the match to TRBD2 covers 11 bases. The CDR3 spans 15 residues. Germline CDR1 MNHEY, CDR2 SVGAGI. The CDR3 protein is CASSAPGLAGGKQVF. The CDR3 DNA reads as TGTGCCAGCAGTGCCCCGGGGCTAGCGGGGGGCAAGCAGGTCTTC.

V gene TRBV5-6 combines with J gene TRBJ2-2; D may be TRBD2 (6 bases). V was pared by 0 bases and J by 6 bases, with 18 bases between. The V gene's germline CDR1 is SGHDT and CDR2 YYEEEE. This CDR3 has 17 residues. CDR3 sequence: CASSLVGGTLVAGELFF. As DNA, the CDR3 is TGTGCCAGCAGCTTGGTAGGAGGGACCCTGGTTGCCGGGGAGCTGTTTTTT.

This chain uses TRBV4-1 with TRBJ1-5; D is unresolved. The CDR3 has 14 amino acids. The germline V and J ends were trimmed by 0 bases and 1 base, with 4 bases remaining between them. Germline CDR1 MGHRA, CDR2 YSYEKL. CDR3 DNA sequence: TGCGCCAGCAGCCAAGATGGCAGCAATCAGCCCCAGCATTTT. Translation gives CASSQDGSNQPQHF.

The chain uses TRBV28 and TRBJ1-3, with unresolved D. This CDR3 has 15 residues. Germline CDR1 reads MDHEN; CDR2 reads SYDVKM. Trimming shortened V by 6 bases and J by 0 bases, and 12 bases separated the two germline ends. DNA for the CDR3: TGTGCCAGCAGGCCAACGATGGCCTCTGGAAACACCATATATTTT. Protein sequence: CASRPTMASGNTIYF. The full variable domain, with the rest looked up from reference TRBV28 and TRBJ1-3, is DVKVTQSSRYLVKRTGEKVFLECVQDMDHENMFWYRQDPGLGLRLIYFSYDVKMKEKGDIPEGYSVSREKKERFSLILESASTNQTSMYLCASRPTMASGNTIYFGEGSWLTVV.

The rearrangement links TRBV19 to TRBJ2-1, with 7 bases identical to TRBD1. With V trimmed by 5 bases and J by 9 bases, 4 bases remained unmatched. The V gene's germline CDR1 is LNHDA and CDR2 SQIVND (reference sequence). The length of the CDR3 is 12 residues. The CDR3 nucleotides read TGTGCCAGTAGTCACAGGGGAAGTGAGCAGTTCTTC. It specifies CASSHRGSEQFF.

V and J are TRBV4-1 and TRBJ2-7; D not certain. Germline V gives CDR1 MGHRA, CDR2 YSYEKL. V gave up 0 bases and J gave up 7 bases, with 7 bases separating them. This CDR3 has 12 residues. The CDR3 coding sequence is TGCGCCAGCAGCCAAGATTGGGCGGAGCAGTACTTC. Translated: CASSQDWAEQYF.

The V call is TRBV6-1, the J call TRBJ1-2; the D is unclear. The CDR3 totals 16 residues. The germline V gene has CDR1 MNHNS and CDR2 SASEGT. V was cut by 3 bases and J by 7 bases, with 21 bases left in between. The CDR3 nucleotides are TGTGCCAGCAGTGAGGAGGGAATTATCGCGCGTAGTGGCTACACCTTC. It is translated as CASSEEGIIARSGYTF.

The V call is TRBV4-1, the J call TRBJ2-2, with D hard to call. Germline V gives CDR1 MGHRA, CDR2 YSYEKL. This CDR3 is 13 amino acids long. Trimming shortened V by 4 bases and J by 5 bases, and 8 bases separated the two germline ends. The CDR3 sequence is CASSPGWTGELFF. DNA of the CDR3: TGCGCCAGCAGCCCCGGGTGGACCGGGGAGCTGTTTTTT.

The chain has TRBV6-5 and TRBJ2-5, with unresolved D. The CDR3 totals 14 residues. Trimming shortened V by 7 bases and J by 4 bases, and 16 bases separated the two germline ends. CDR1 MNHEY and CDR2 SVGAGI come from the germline V gene. The chain's CDR3 is CASTYSSGLETQYF. The CDR3 nucleotides read TGTGCCAGCACCTACTCTTCCGGGTTAGAGACCCAGTACTTC.

V gene TRBV19 combines with J gene TRBJ2-2; TRBD2 matches at 7 bases. This CDR3 is built from 18 residues. V lost 0 bases, J lost 2 bases, and 9 bases stayed unmatched. CDR1 is LNHDA, CDR2 SQIVND, per germline (reference sequence). The CDR3 region is CASSIDGPSGLNTGELFF. In nucleotides, the CDR3 is TGTGCCAGTAGTATAGACGGGCCTAGCGGCCTTAACACCGGGGAGCTGTTTTTT.

The genes are TRBV5-4 and TRBJ2-7, with a possible D match to TRBD2 (5 bases). This CDR3 is 14 amino acids long. V was cut by 0 bases and J by 2 bases, with 9 bases left in between. Germline V gene lookup returns CDR1 SGHNT and CDR2 YYREEE (reference sequence). The CDR3 sequence: CASSLAAGAYEQYF. CDR3 coding DNA: TGTGCCAGCAGCTTGGCCGCCGGGGCCTACGAGCAGTACTTC. The full variable domain, in which reference TRBV5-4 and TRBJ2-7 provide the parts outside the CDR3, is ETGVTQSPTHLIKTRGQQVTLRCSSQSGHNTVSWYQQALGQGPQFIFQYYREEENGRGNFPPRFSGLQFPNYSSELNVNALELDDSALYLCASSLAAGAYEQYFGPGTRLTVT.

This clone was seen a few times. This chain connects TRBV2 to TRBJ2-7, with a tentative D call TRBD1 (6 bases). The germline CDR1 and CDR2 sequences are SNHLY and FYNNEI. Trimming left V 6 bases short and J 3 bases short, with 12 bases between. The CDR3 is 13 amino acids. CDR3 nucleotide sequence: TGTGCCAGCAGGAACAGGGTTGACTACGAGCAGTACTTC. Its protein product is CASRNRVDYEQYF.

This clone appeared a few times. The rearrangement uses TRBV6-1 and TRBJ2-7; 9 bases map to TRBD1. V gave up 1 base and J gave up 4 bases; unmatched junction bases: 2. Germline V lookup: CDR1 MNHNS, CDR2 SASEGT. The CDR3 totals 14 residues. CDR3 sequence reads: CASSEGGTGYEQYF. The DNA for the CDR3 is TGTGCCAGCAGTGAAGGAGGGACAGGGTACGAGCAGTACTTC.